The 10 T cell receptor beta chains presented below share a single source sample, sequenced in a study of identical twins. TCRdb reanalysed the 5' RACE reads using MiXCR and keeps one entry per CDR3 protein. Here the sample spans a few hundred thousand distinct CDR3 sequences, under 20% being singletons. Sequenced input: naive T cells sorted from blood. The receptor set was obtained from a man in his fifties in good health.

This clonotype was seen many times. V and J are TRBV28 and TRBJ2-7; D ambiguous. There are 14 residues in the CDR3. CDR1 is MDHEN and CDR2 is SYDVKM in the germline V gene. V was shortened by 1 base and J by 2 bases, with 9 bases between the two germline ends. Here the CDR3 DNA reads TGTGCCAGCAGTTTATTCCGGGCCCCCTACGAGCAGTACTTC. This encodes CASSLFRAPYEQYF.

V gene TRBV4-3 combines with J gene TRBJ2-5; the match to TRBD2 covers 14 bases. Germline V gene data show CDR1 as LGHNA and CDR2 as YSLEER. This CDR3 contains 17 residues. V gave up 6 bases and J gave up 4 bases; unmatched junction bases: 10. This CDR3 reads CASSLGLAGVGRETQYF. DNA for the CDR3: TGCGCCAGCAGTCTGGGACTAGCGGGAGTGGGGAGAGAGACCCAGTACTTC.

The chain combines TRBV18 with TRBJ2-7; D is tentatively TRBD1 or TRBD2 (5 bases each). This CDR3 has 13 residues. Germline V gene sequence: CDR1 KGHSH, CDR2 LQKENI. Trimming cost V 5 bases and J 8 bases, with 16 bases left between them. CDR3 in DNA: TGTGCCAGCTCAACGACAACAGAGGGGAAGCAGTACTTC. Protein sequence: CASSTTTEGKQYF.

There are many counts of this clonotype. The rearrangement joins TRBV5-1 to TRBJ2-3; 7 bases agree with TRBD2. The CDR3 covers 15 residues. V was clipped by 7 bases and J by 4 bases; unmatched bases: 12. The germline gives CDR1 SGHRS, CDR2 YFSETQ. CDR3: CASARGLADPDTQYF. The DNA for the CDR3 is TGCGCCAGCGCCCGTGGGCTAGCGGATCCAGATACGCAGTATTTT. Variable domain in full (rest from reference TRBV5-1 and TRBJ2-3): KAGVTQTPRYLIKTRGQQVTLSCSPISGHRSVSWYQQTPGQGLQFLFEYFSETQRNKGNFPGRFSGRQFSNSRSEMNVSTLELGDSALYLCASARGLADPDTQYFGPGTRLTVL.

This clonotype was detected ten times or more. The V and J genes are TRBV29-1 and TRBJ2-2; possible D gene TRBD2, 5 bases. Between the trimmed V and J ends, which lost 4 bases and 8 bases, there was a span of 8 bases. The length of the CDR3 is 11 residues. The germline V gene has CDR1 SQVTM and CDR2 ANQGSEA. The CDR3 reads CSVVIAGELFF. CDR3 nucleotides: TGCAGCGTTGTCATAGCGGGGGAGCTGTTTTTT.

This clonotype was recorded at least ten times. The rearrangement links TRBV7-9 to TRBJ2-1; TRBD2 matches 9 bases. The CDR3 spans 14 residues. Germline CDR1 and CDR2: SEHNR and FQNEAQ (reference sequence). V shed 1 base, J shed 13 bases, and the junction held 8 bases outside the gene matches. CDR3 region: CASSLDPASGKQFF. CDR3 sequence (DNA): TGTGCCAGCAGCTTAGACCCGGCTAGCGGGAAACAGTTCTTC.

The chain couples TRBV7-2 to TRBJ2-1, with a possible D match to TRBD1 (8 bases). CDR3 length: 13 residues. The V gene lost 4 bases and the J gene lost 9 bases, with 13 bases spanning the gap. CDR1 SGHTA and CDR2 FQGNSA come from the germline V gene. This CDR3 is CASSSNRGGEQFF. The CDR3 DNA is TGTGCCAGCAGCTCTAACAGGGGGGGTGAGCAGTTCTTC.

This clonotype came up a few times. This chain uses TRBV12-3 or TRBV12-4 with TRBJ1-5, with D uncertain. V was trimmed by 2 bases and J by 1 base, leaving 3 bases between them. The CDR3 has 13 residues. CDR3 nucleotides: TGTGCCAGCAGTTTACTCAGCAATCAGCCCCAGCATTTT. It specifies CASSLLSNQPQHF.

The chain has TRBV10-3 and TRBJ2-7; 14 bases map to TRBD2. The CDR3 sequence is 15 residues long. CDR1 is ENHRY, CDR2 SYGVKD, per germline. Trimming at V came to 8 bases and at J to 7 bases, leaving 10 bases not matched to a gene. DNA for the CDR3: TGTGCCATCCTGGACTTGACTAGCGGGAGGGGTGAGCAGTACTTC. This translates into CAILDLTSGRGEQYF.

In this sample, this clonotype turned up many times. This rearrangement joins TRBV12-3 or TRBV12-4 to TRBJ2-7, with 7 bases matching TRBD1. The CDR3 covers 13 residues. Trimming at V came to 6 bases and at J to 5 bases, leaving 7 bases not matched to a gene. DNA for the CDR3: TGTGCCAGCAGGGAGACAGGGTACAACGAGCAGTACTTC. It codes for CASRETGYNEQYF.